This TCR beta chain was recorded in a study of blood T cell repertoires in COVID-19. The germline V gene encodes CDR1 MDHEN and CDR2 SYDVKM. The CDR3 runs to 16 residues. With 6 bases clipped from V and 10 bases from J, the junction kept 13 bases outside the gene matches. The assay was immunoSEQ multiplex PCR, and TCRdb's table has in-frame clones only and misses some. Among a few hundred thousand clones listed, about 89% were seen once. This sequence was found in a man aged 35-49 years in a cohort exposed to, infected with or recovered from COVID-19 (not recorded which). V gene TRBV28 combines with J gene TRBJ2-1, with 12 bases matching TRBD2. The sequenced material came from PBMCs or T cells enriched from blood (not recorded which). The CDR3 DNA is TGTGCCAGCAGCCAACACGGACTAGCGGGACGGGAGGAGCAGTTCTTC. It translates to CASSQHGLAGREEQFF.